A single sample is the source of the 26 T cell receptor beta chains below, sequenced in a study of T cell changes during pregnancy in multiple sclerosis (dated by TCRdb to 2018 to 2020). Libraries were prepared through the immunoSEQ multiplex PCR assay. This is the immuneACCESS table as TCRdb keeps it, with only in-frame sequences that have V and J called. A part of the clones is gone; compared with another copy, unresolved V genes explain less than half, and the rest is unexplained. The sample table lists roughly 28,000 clones, approximately 92% of them with a count of one. Around 5.4% of the sample lies in the top ten. Sequences were derived from CD8+ T cells from peripheral blood mononuclear cells, sampled before pregnancy. The receptors here all came from a female donor with multiple sclerosis, enrolled in a pregnancy study.

The count of this clone is one. The chain links TRBV5-1 to TRBJ2-7, with a weak D call TRBD1 (5 bases). The germline CDR1 and CDR2 sequences are SGHRS and YFSETQ. The CDR3 consists of 15 residues. The V end was cut by 0 bases, the J end by 1 base, with 11 bases between. The CDR3: CASSLGSGKSYEQYF. In nucleotides, the CDR3 is TGCGCCAGCAGCTTGGGATCAGGGAAATCCTACGAGCAGTACTTC. Full variable domain (missing parts from reference TRBV5-1 and TRBJ2-7): KAGVTQTPRYLIKTRGQQVTLSCSPISGHRSVSWYQQTPGQGLQFLFEYFSETQRNKGNFPGRFSGRQFSNSRSEMNVSTLELGDSALYLCASSLGSGKSYEQYFGPGTRLTVT.

This chain connects TRBV19 to TRBJ1-1; 9 bases are a match to TRBD1. The CDR3 spans 15 residues. Germline V CDR1 and CDR2: LNHDA, SQIVND (reference sequence). V trimming: 8 bases; J trimming: 4 bases; junction bases outside the gene matches: 11. CDR3 coding DNA: TGTGCCAGTTCCTTTGGACAGGGGACCTCCACTGAAGCTTTCTTT. It yields the protein CASSFGQGTSTEAFF. The full variable domain, with the rest looked up from reference TRBV19 and TRBJ1-1, is DGGITQSPKYLFRKEGQNVTLSCEQNLNHDAMYWYRQDPGQGLRLIYYSQIVNDFQKGDIAEGYSVSREKKESFPLTVTSAQKNPTAFYLCASSFGQGTSTEAFFGQGTRLTVV.

CDR3 in DNA: TGTGCCAGTAACGGGGGGCGGTTAGATGAGCAGTTCTTC. Translation: CASNGGRLDEQFF. The rearrangement links TRBV19 to TRBJ2-1; weak D call: TRBD2 (7 bases). Looked up from germline, CDR1 is LNHDA and CDR2 is SQIVND (reference sequence). The CDR3 consists of 13 residues. V was shortened by 7 bases and J by 8 bases, with 15 bases between the two germline ends.

The CDR3 nucleotides read TGTGCCAGCAGCCCTACAGGGAACACTGAAGCTTTCTTT. Translated, it gives CASSPTGNTEAFF. The genes are TRBV9 and TRBJ1-1, with a weak D call TRBD1 (5 bases). The germline CDR1 and CDR2 sequences are SGDLS and YYNGEE. The CDR3 extends over 13 amino acids. V dropped 4 bases and J dropped 1 base, with 8 bases sitting between them. The full variable domain, with the rest looked up from reference TRBV9 and TRBJ1-1, is DSGVTQTPKHLITATGQRVTLRCSPRSGDLSVYWYQQSLDQGLQFLIQYYNGEERAKGNILERFSAQQFPDLHSELNLSSLELGDSALYFCASSPTGNTEAFFGQGTRLTVV.

The chain carries TRBV6-6 and TRBJ1-2; a possible D gene is TRBD1 (6 bases). V was trimmed by 2 bases and J by 4 bases, leaving 14 bases between them. The CDR3 is made up of 15 amino acids. Germline V CDR1 and CDR2: MNHNY, SVGAGI (reference sequence). The CDR3 nucleotides read TGTGCCAGCAGTTACCACGGGAGGGACACCTATGGCTACACCTTC. Its translation: CASSYHGRDTYGYTF.

V and J are TRBV15 and TRBJ1-4, with 8 bases fitting TRBD1. The CDR3 is 16 residues long. CDR1 is LNHNV, CDR2 YYDKDF, per germline (reference sequence). The J segment lost 8 bases and the V segment lost 5 bases, leaving 13 bases of the junction unmatched. The CDR3 loop reads CATSDPRTGSSEKLFF. CDR3 nucleotide sequence: TGTGCCACCAGCGACCCACGGACAGGGAGTAGCGAAAAACTGTTTTTT.

The V call is TRBV2, the J call TRBJ2-5; 7 bases are a match to TRBD1. Germline values: CDR1 SNHLY, CDR2 FYNNEI. CDR3 size: 17 residues. Germline trimming cut 3 bases from V and 0 bases from J; bases unmatched to any gene: 10. CDR3 loop: CASSDISGGQDQETQYF. CDR3 coding DNA: TGTGCCAGCAGTGACATTTCGGGTGGACAGGACCAAGAGACCCAGTACTTC.

The chain couples TRBV19 to TRBJ1-1; D is uncertain. With 2 bases removed from V and 1 base from J, the gap between germline ends came to 8 bases. This CDR3 region has 14 residues. The germline CDR1 and CDR2 sequences are LNHDA and SQIVND (reference sequence). This CDR3 is CASSISPTNTEAFF. The CDR3 DNA reads TGTGCCAGTAGTATAAGCCCCACGAACACTGAAGCTTTCTTT.

The chain couples TRBV27 to TRBJ2-3; D remains unclear. V lost 1 base, J lost 2 bases, and 10 bases lay in between. Per the germline V gene, CDR1 is MNHEY and CDR2 is SMNVEV (reference sequence). The CDR3 runs 15 residues. The CDR3 coding sequence is TGTGCCAGCAGTTTATTTGGGCAGCCCACAGATACGCAGTATTTT. It codes for CASSLFGQPTDTQYF.

V is TRBV6-1 and J is TRBJ2-7; D gene uncertain. With 3 bases removed from V and 0 bases from J, the gap between germline ends came to 3 bases. Germline V gives CDR1 MNHNS, CDR2 SASEGT. The CDR3 is 12 residues long. CDR3 sequence (DNA): TGTGCCAGCAGTGACAGCTCCTACGAGCAGTACTTC. Its protein is CASSDSSYEQYF.

This clone turned up a few times. This sequence joins TRBV9 and TRBJ1-4, with 12 bases identical to TRBD1. Germline CDR1 SGDLS, CDR2 YYNGEE. V shed 3 bases and J 8 bases; nucleotides not matched to a gene: 8. CDR3 length: 16 amino acids. The CDR3 loop is CASSAGTGGYGEKLFF. CDR3 nucleotides: TGTGCCAGCAGCGCCGGGACAGGGGGCTATGGGGAAAAACTGTTTTTT.

The V gene is TRBV4-1, the J gene TRBJ1-2, with no clear D. CDR3 length: 13 residues. In germline, CDR1 is MGHRA, CDR2 YSYEKL. V lost 0 bases, J lost 2 bases, and 4 bases lay in between. The CDR3 sequence is CASSQDPNYGYTF. The CDR3 DNA reads TGCGCCAGCAGCCAAGACCCGAACTATGGCTACACCTTC.

The V and J genes are TRBV7-3 and TRBJ2-3; TRBD1 agrees at 10 bases. J gave up 4 bases and V 5 bases, and 3 bases lay outside the gene matches. The CDR3 totals 14 residues. The germline V gene encodes CDR1 SGHTA and CDR2 FQGTGA. The CDR3 DNA sequence: TGTGCCAGCAGCAGGGACAGGGGCGCAGATACGCAGTATTTT. This sequence encodes CASSRDRGADTQYF.

This clone has a single count. The chain combines TRBV27 with TRBJ1-5, with D unresolved. V was cut by 5 bases and J by 4 bases, with 9 bases left in between. Germline V gene sequence: CDR1 MNHEY, CDR2 SMNVEV (reference sequence). The CDR3 covers 13 residues. The CDR3 nucleotides read TGTGCCAGCAGTCCTCTACAGAATCAGCCCCAGCATTTT. Protein sequence: CASSPLQNQPQHF.

The rearrangement uses TRBV21-1 and TRBJ2-3; the DNA was not used to check the table's D call, TRBD2. TRBV21-1 is deemed a pseudogene. The CDR3 is 13 residues long. The CDR3 nucleotides are TGTGCCAGCAGCTCTATCAGCACAGATACGCAGTATTTT. Protein: CASSSISTDTQYF.

Comment on this clone: Other DNA sequences in the sample encode the same CDR3. The chain joins TRBV27 to TRBJ1-1; TRBD1 aligns across 8 bases. Germline V gene data show CDR1 as MNHEY and CDR2 as SMNVEV (reference sequence). The V segment lost 6 bases and the J segment 0 bases; nucleotides outside the gene matches: 3. The CDR3 is 14 residues long. The CDR3 here is CASSRTGLNTEAFF. The CDR3 DNA reads TGTGCCAGCAGCCGGACAGGGTTGAACACTGAAGCTTTCTTT.

The V gene is TRBV9, the J gene TRBJ2-7, with 8 bases fitting TRBD1. CDR1 is SGDLS, CDR2 YYNGEE, per germline. V lost 4 bases to trimming and J lost 6 bases; unmatched junction nucleotides: 9. This CDR3 comprises 14 residues. The CDR3 protein is CASSPPDRDGEQYF. The CDR3 DNA reads TGTGCCAGCAGCCCACCGGACAGGGATGGCGAGCAGTACTTC.

This clone appeared once. The J gene is TRBJ1-1, the V gene TRBV5-1; 9 nucleotides match TRBD1. CDR3 length: 15 amino acids. The germline V gene has CDR1 SGHRS and CDR2 YFSETQ. The J segment lost 0 bases and the V segment lost 7 bases, leaving 7 bases of the junction unmatched. The CDR3 coding sequence is TGCGCCAGCCTGGACAGGGGAGGAATGAACACTGAAGCTTTCTTT. Protein: CASLDRGGMNTEAFF.

This chain uses TRBV9 with TRBJ2-2; 7 nucleotides match TRBD1. V lost 4 bases to trimming and J lost 0 bases; unmatched junction nucleotides: 3. The CDR3 runs 15 residues. Germline loops: CDR1 SGDLS, CDR2 YYNGEE. CDR3 residues: CASSPGTANTGELFF. CDR3 DNA: TGTGCCAGCAGCCCCGGGACAGCGAACACCGGGGAGCTGTTTTTT.

A single count supports this clone. The J gene is TRBJ1-6, the V gene TRBV6-6; D not resolved. The V gene's germline CDR1 is MNHNY and CDR2 SVGAGI (reference sequence). The V gene lost 0 bases and the J gene lost 11 bases, with 17 bases spanning the gap. CDR3 size: 16 residues. The CDR3 is CASSYSLQALLTPLHF. The CDR3 DNA is TGTGCCAGCAGTTACTCGTTGCAGGCCCTTTTGACACCCCTCCACTTT.

The rearrangement joins TRBV6-1 to TRBJ2-7, with TRBD1 matching over 10 bases. The V gene end was trimmed by 6 bases and the J gene end by 4 bases; junction bases not matched to a gene: 6. The CDR3 consists of 14 residues. Germline CDR1 is MNHNS and CDR2 is SASEGT. The CDR3 nucleotides read TGTGCCAGCAGCGTGGGACAGGGGTTGTACGAGCAGTACTTC. This translates into CASSVGQGLYEQYF.

This clone was recorded a few times. V gene TRBV6-1 combines with J gene TRBJ2-3; 12 nucleotides line up with TRBD1. This CDR3 is 17 amino acids long. Germline V gene lookup returns CDR1 MNHNS and CDR2 SASEGT. V was pared by 3 bases and J by 6 bases, with 10 bases of the junction left unmatched. CDR3 amino acids: CASSDVPGQGASDTQYF. The CDR3, as DNA: TGTGCCAGCAGTGACGTACCGGGACAGGGGGCATCTGATACGCAGTATTTT.

The V call is TRBV2, the J call TRBJ1-1; unclear D gene. Trimming took 11 bases from V and 1 from J, leaving 11 bases between them. The CDR3 length is 12 residues. Germline V lookup: CDR1 SNHLY, CDR2 FYNNEI. In DNA form, the CDR3 reads TGTGCCGTACAGATTAAGAACACTGAAGCTTTCTTT. Translating gives CAVQIKNTEAFF. The whole variable domain, remainder taken from reference TRBV2 and TRBJ1-1, is EPEVTQTPSHQVTQMGQEVILRCVPISNHLYFYWYRQILGQKVEFLVSFYNNEISEKSEIFDDQFSVERPDGSNFTLKIRSTKLEDSAMYFCAVQIKNTEAFFGQGTRLTVV.

The CDR3 coding sequence is TGCAGTGCCCGGACACTCTACGAGCAGTACTTC. It specifies CSARTLYEQYF. The chain has TRBV20-1 and TRBJ2-7, with TRBD1 as a possible D gene (5 bases). V lost 6 bases, J lost 3 bases, and 9 bases lay in between. This CDR3 spans 11 amino acids. Germline assignment: CDR1 DFQATT and CDR2 SNEGSKA (reference sequence).

CDR3 DNA: TGTGCCAGCAGCCCTTCCAGGGGGTTGGCGAGAGATACGCAGTATTTT. Translation: CASSPSRGLARDTQYF. The chain uses TRBV2 and TRBJ2-3; the match to TRBD1 covers 7 bases. Germline V gene lookup returns CDR1 SNHLY and CDR2 FYNNEI. Unmatched junction bases numbered 14, after V lost 6 bases and J lost 5 bases. This CDR3 contains 16 residues.

CDR3 protein: CASSNRQVSSYEQYF. CDR3 in DNA: TGTGCCAGTAGTAATCGACAGGTAAGCTCCTACGAGCAGTACTTC. The chain couples TRBV19 to TRBJ2-7, with D maybe TRBD1 (6 bases). From germline, CDR1 is LNHDA and CDR2 SQIVND (reference sequence). The V end lost 4 bases, the J end lost 0 bases, and 13 bases lay between the germline ends. The CDR3 sequence is 15 residues long.